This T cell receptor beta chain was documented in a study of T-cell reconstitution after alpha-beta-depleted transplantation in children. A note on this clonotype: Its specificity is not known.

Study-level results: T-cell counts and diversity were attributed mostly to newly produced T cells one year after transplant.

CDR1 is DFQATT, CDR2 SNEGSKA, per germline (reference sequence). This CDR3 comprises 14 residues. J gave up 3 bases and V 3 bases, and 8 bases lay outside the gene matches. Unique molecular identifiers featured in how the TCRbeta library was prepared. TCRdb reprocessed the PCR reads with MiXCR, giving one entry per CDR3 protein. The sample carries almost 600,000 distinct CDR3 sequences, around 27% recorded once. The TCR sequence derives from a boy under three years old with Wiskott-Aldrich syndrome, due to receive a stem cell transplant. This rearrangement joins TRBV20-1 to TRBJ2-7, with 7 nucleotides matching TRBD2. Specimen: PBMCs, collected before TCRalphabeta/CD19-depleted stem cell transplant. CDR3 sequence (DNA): TGCAGTGCTAGGACCGGGACTACGAACTACGAGCAGTACTTC. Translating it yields CSARTGTTNYEQYF.